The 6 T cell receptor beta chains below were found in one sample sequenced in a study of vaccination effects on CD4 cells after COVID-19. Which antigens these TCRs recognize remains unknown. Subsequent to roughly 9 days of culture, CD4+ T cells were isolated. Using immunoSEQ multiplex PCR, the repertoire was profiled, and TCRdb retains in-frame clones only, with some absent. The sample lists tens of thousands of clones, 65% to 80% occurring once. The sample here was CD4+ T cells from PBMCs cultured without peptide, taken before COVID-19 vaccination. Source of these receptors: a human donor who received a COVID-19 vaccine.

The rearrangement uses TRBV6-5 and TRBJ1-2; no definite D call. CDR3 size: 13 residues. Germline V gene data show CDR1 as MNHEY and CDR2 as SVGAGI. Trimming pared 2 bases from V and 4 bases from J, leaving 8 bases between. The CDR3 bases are TGTGCCAGCAGTTACAGGGAGACCTATGGCTACACCTTC. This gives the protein CASSYRETYGYTF.

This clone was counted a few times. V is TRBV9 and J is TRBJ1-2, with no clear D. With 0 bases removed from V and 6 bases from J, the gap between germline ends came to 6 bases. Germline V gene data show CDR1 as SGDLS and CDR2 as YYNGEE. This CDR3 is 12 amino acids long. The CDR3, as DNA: TGTGCCAGCAGCGTAGGAGGTCATGGCTACACCTTC. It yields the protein CASSVGGHGYTF.

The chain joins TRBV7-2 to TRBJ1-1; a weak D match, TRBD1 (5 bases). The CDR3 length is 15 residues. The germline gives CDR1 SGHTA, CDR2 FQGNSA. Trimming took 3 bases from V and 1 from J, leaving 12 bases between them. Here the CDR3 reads CASSFRSGWNTEAFF. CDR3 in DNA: TGTGCCAGCAGCTTTAGGTCAGGGTGGAACACTGAAGCTTTCTTT. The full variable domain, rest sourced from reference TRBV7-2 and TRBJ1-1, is GAGVSQSPSNKVTEKGKDVELRCDPISGHTALYWYRQSLGQGLEFLIYFQGNSAPDKSGLPSDRFSAERTGGSVSTLTIQRTQQEDSAVYLCASSFRSGWNTEAFFGQGTRLTVV.

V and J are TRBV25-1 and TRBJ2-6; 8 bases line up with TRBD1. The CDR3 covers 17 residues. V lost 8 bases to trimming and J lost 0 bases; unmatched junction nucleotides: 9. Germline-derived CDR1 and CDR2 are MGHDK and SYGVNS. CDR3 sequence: CASPHQDRVSGANVLTF. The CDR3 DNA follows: TGTGCCAGCCCGCACCAGGACAGGGTCTCTGGGGCCAACGTCCTGACTTTC.

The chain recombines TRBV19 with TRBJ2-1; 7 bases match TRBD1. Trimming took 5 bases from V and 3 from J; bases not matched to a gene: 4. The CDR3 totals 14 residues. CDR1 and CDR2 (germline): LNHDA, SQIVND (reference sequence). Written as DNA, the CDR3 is TGTGCCAGTAGTTCCCGACAGGGCTACAATGAGCAGTTCTTC. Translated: CASSSRQGYNEQFF. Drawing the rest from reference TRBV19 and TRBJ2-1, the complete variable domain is DGGITQSPKYLFRKEGQNVTLSCEQNLNHDAMYWYRQDPGQGLRLIYYSQIVNDFQKGDIAEGYSVSREKKESFPLTVTSAQKNPTAFYLCASSSRQGYNEQFFGPGTRLTVL.

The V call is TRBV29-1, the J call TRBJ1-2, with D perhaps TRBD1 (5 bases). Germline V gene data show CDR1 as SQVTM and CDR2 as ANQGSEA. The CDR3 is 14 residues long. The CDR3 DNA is TGCAGTGCTACTCCTGGGACCTCCGAGGGTGGCTACACCTTC. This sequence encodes CSATPGTSEGGYTF.